The 31 T cell receptor beta chains presented below share a single source sample, sequenced in a study of T cell repertoires in cytomegalovirus infection. TCRdb re-analysed the reads in MiXCR, keeping a single row per CDR3 protein. The sample has roughly 730,000 distinct CDR3 sequences; roughly 30% are singletons. Their specific antigens are unknown. The sequenced sample was cultured PBMCs, obtained from culture after CMV antigen stimulation. The receptors here all came from a human donor in good health (CMV status not recorded). Some clones in this sample may be carry-over from other donors' samples.

This clonotype has a handful of counts. The chain couples TRBV7-2 to TRBJ2-5; D gene ambiguous. Germline V lookup: CDR1 SGHTA, CDR2 FQGNSA. The CDR3 covers 11 residues. The V end lost 7 bases, the J end lost 6 bases, and 9 bases lay between the germline ends. CDR3 bases: TGTGCCAGCACCCGATTCCAGACCCAGTACTTC. Amino acids: CASTRFQTQYF.

At least ten counts were recorded for this clonotype. The chain joins TRBV7-2 to TRBJ2-7, with 7 bases matching TRBD1. The junction had 3 bases not matched to a gene; V was cut back by 1 base and J by 0 bases. Germline loops: CDR1 SGHTA, CDR2 FQGNSA. The CDR3 covers 15 residues. The CDR3 DNA follows: TGTGCCAGCAGCTTAGATCGGGACAGCTCCTACGAGCAGTACTTC. Translating gives CASSLDRDSSYEQYF.

The table lists this clonotype with a few counts. The J gene is TRBJ2-1, the V gene TRBV20-1; no reliable D call. Germline V gene sequence: CDR1 DFQATT, CDR2 SNEGSKA (reference sequence). There are 11 residues in the CDR3. The germline V and J ends were trimmed by 5 bases and 10 bases, with 12 bases remaining between them. The CDR3 spells CSADLIKEQFF. CDR3 bases: TGCAGTGCTGACCTGATAAAAGAGCAGTTCTTC.

The V call is TRBV6-1, the J call TRBJ2-7; 9 positions match TRBD2. The germline V gene encodes CDR1 MNHNS and CDR2 SASEGT. The V gene end was trimmed by 7 bases and the J gene end by 0 bases; junction bases not matched to a gene: 4. The CDR3 loop spans 14 amino acids. In DNA, the CDR3 is TGTGCCAGCAATCTAGCGGGGTCCTCCTACGAGCAGTACTTC. The encoded protein is CASNLAGSSYEQYF.

This clonotype was counted at least ten times. The V gene is TRBV7-2, the J gene TRBJ2-3; 11 nucleotides align to TRBD2. Looked up from germline, CDR1 is SGHTA and CDR2 is FQGNSA. V shed 5 bases and J 1 base; nucleotides not matched to a gene: 5. This CDR3 contains 16 residues. CDR3 sequence reads: CASSPSGGRGTDTQYF. CDR3 DNA: TGTGCCAGCAGCCCTAGCGGGGGGAGGGGCACAGATACGCAGTATTTT.

In its sample, this clonotype was seen many times. The chain is built from TRBV5-6 and TRBJ2-5; D might be TRBD2 (5 bases). Per the germline V gene, CDR1 is SGHDT and CDR2 is YYEEEE. V was cut by 2 bases and J by 1 base, with 9 bases left in between. CDR3 length equals 14 residues. CDR3 sequence: CASSLGGLQETQYF. CDR3 bases: TGTGCCAGCAGCTTAGGTGGACTCCAAGAGACCCAGTACTTC. The full variable domain, completed using reference TRBV5-6 and TRBJ2-5, is DAGVTQSPTHLIKTRGQQVTLRCSPKSGHDTVSWYQQALGQGPQFIFQYYEEEERQRGNFPDRFSGHQFPNYSSELNVNALLLGDSALYLCASSLGGLQETQYFGPGTRLLVL.

This sequence joins TRBV6-8 and TRBJ1-5; D call uncertain. V dropped 5 bases and J dropped 0 bases, with 8 bases sitting between them. The CDR3 has 14 residues. Per germline, CDR1 MNHGY and CDR2 SAAAGT. The CDR3 nucleotides are TGTGCCAGCAGTCGGACGAATAGCAATCAGCCCCAGCATTTT. Amino acids: CASSRTNSNQPQHF.

This clonotype has more than one count but fewer than ten. The V and J genes are TRBV4-1 and TRBJ2-1; TRBD1 might be the D (5 bases). The germline V gene has CDR1 MGHRA and CDR2 YSYEKL. Deletions cut 3 bases from V and 2 bases from J, with 14 bases between. This CDR3 spans 16 amino acids. CDR3 sequence reads: CASSHRSDSTYNEQFF. CDR3 DNA sequence: TGCGCCAGCAGCCACCGATCAGACAGTACCTACAATGAGCAGTTCTTC.

Here the CDR3 reads CASSQDRGSRTHF. For the CDR3, the DNA is TGTGCCAGCAGCCAGGACCGGGGAAGTAGAACCCACTTT. J is TRBJ1-6 and V is TRBV7-2; no clear D. This CDR3 region has 13 residues. In germline, CDR1 is SGHTA, CDR2 FQGNSA. The V gene lost 5 bases and the J gene lost 18 bases, with 20 bases spanning the gap.

This clonotype has just a few counts. V gene TRBV6-1 combines with J gene TRBJ2-7; TRBD2 agrees at 9 bases. Per germline, CDR1 MNHNS and CDR2 SASEGT. The V segment lost 6 bases and the J segment 2 bases; nucleotides outside the gene matches: 11. The CDR3 totals 16 residues. Here the CDR3 reads CASREKPSGTPYEQYF. The CDR3 DNA reads TGTGCCAGCAGGGAAAAACCTAGCGGGACCCCCTACGAGCAGTACTTC.

The chain recombines TRBV27 with TRBJ2-5; unclear D gene. The CDR3 runs 15 residues. V was shortened by 6 bases and J by 7 bases, with 21 bases between the two germline ends. Germline loops: CDR1 MNHEY, CDR2 SMNVEV (reference sequence). CDR3 in DNA: TGTGCCAGCAGCACCAGATTTGAGGTTGCAGGGACCCAGTACTTC. Translation: CASSTRFEVAGTQYF.

The V call is TRBV27, the J call TRBJ1-6; weak D call: TRBD1 (5 bases). CDR3 length equals 16 residues. Germline V CDR1 and CDR2: MNHEY, SMNVEV (reference sequence). Trimming shortened V by 6 bases and J by 0 bases, and 12 bases separated the two germline ends. The CDR3 sequence: CASSKDKGSYNSPLHF. The DNA for the CDR3 is TGTGCCAGCAGCAAGGACAAAGGCTCCTATAATTCACCCCTCCACTTT.

The rearrangement links TRBV7-2 to TRBJ2-5, with D unresolved. The CDR3 length is 15 residues. The germline V gene has CDR1 SGHTA and CDR2 FQGNSA. The germline V and J ends were trimmed by 0 bases and 2 bases, with 10 bases remaining between them. CDR3: CASSLAGILQETQYF. CDR3 nucleotides: TGTGCCAGCAGCTTAGCGGGGATACTGCAAGAGACCCAGTACTTC.

This clonotype was detected a few times. The chain carries TRBV7-2 and TRBJ1-6, with D possibly TRBD1 on 5 matching bases. Germline loops: CDR1 SGHTA, CDR2 FQGNSA. The CDR3 has 15 amino acids. Trimming stripped 3 bases from V and 7 bases from J, with 13 bases between. CDR3 in DNA: TGTGCCAGCAGCTTCGACGGACATTTAAATTCACCCCTCCACTTT. Protein: CASSFDGHLNSPLHF.

The CDR3 coding sequence is TGTGCCAGCAGCCCAATCCTAGCGGGAGGGTCCTACAATGAGCAGTTCTTC. Encoded protein: CASSPILAGGSYNEQFF. This sequence joins TRBV7-6 and TRBJ2-1, with 12 bases identical to TRBD2. The V gene end was trimmed by 5 bases and the J gene end by 1 base; junction bases not matched to a gene: 6. CDR1 and CDR2 from the germline V gene are SGHVS and FNYEAQ. The CDR3 totals 17 residues.

The CDR3, as DNA: TGTGCCAGCAGCCCCGGGACAGGGGTCAAGTGGAACACTGAAGCTTTCTTT. This sequence encodes CASSPGTGVKWNTEAFF. The V and J genes are TRBV7-9 and TRBJ1-1; 10 bases line up with TRBD1. The V and J ends lost 5 bases and 1 base, in that order; junction bases with no gene match: 10. CDR3 length: 17 amino acids. The V gene's germline CDR1 is SEHNR and CDR2 FQNEAQ (reference sequence).

The chain combines TRBV27 with TRBJ2-7, with D perhaps TRBD1 (5 bases). This CDR3 is 13 amino acids long. V gave up 3 bases and J gave up 5 bases, with 11 bases separating them. Germline V gene lookup returns CDR1 MNHEY and CDR2 SMNVEV (reference sequence). CDR3 residues: CASSFSRVNEQYF. CDR3 coding DNA: TGTGCCAGCAGTTTCAGCAGGGTAAACGAGCAGTACTTC.

The chain uses TRBV4-1 and TRBJ1-3; a possible D gene is TRBD1 (6 bases). CDR1 and CDR2 from the germline V gene are MGHRA and YSYEKL. V was cut by 6 bases and J by 0 bases, with 15 bases left in between. The CDR3 contains 16 residues. This CDR3 is CASSQPTGRSGNTIYF. DNA of the CDR3: TGCGCCAGCAGTCAACCGACAGGCCGCTCTGGAAACACCATATATTTT.

The rearrangement uses TRBV2 and TRBJ1-4, with D uncertain. The length of the CDR3 is 13 residues. Per germline, CDR1 SNHLY and CDR2 FYNNEI. Trimming removed 3 bases from V and 1 base from J, with 3 bases in between. The CDR3 region is CASSDGTNEKLFF. CDR3 DNA: TGTGCCAGCAGTGACGGAACTAATGAAAAACTGTTTTTT.

This clonotype appeared many times. The chain recombines TRBV7-2 with TRBJ1-5; D call uncertain. Trimming took off 6 bases at V and 1 base at J, with 22 bases between the two ends. Germline V lookup: CDR1 SGHTA, CDR2 FQGNSA. The CDR3 loop spans 18 amino acids. The CDR3 sequence: CASSTRTNFGGSNQPQHF. CDR3 coding DNA: TGTGCCAGCAGTACTAGAACCAATTTTGGAGGGAGCAATCAGCCCCAGCATTTT.

The chain uses TRBV4-1 and TRBJ2-7; D assignment may be TRBD1 or TRBD2 (5 bases each). V lost 1 base and J 5 bases, leaving 18 bases between the germline ends. Per the germline V gene, CDR1 is MGHRA and CDR2 is YSYEKL. CDR3 size: 16 residues. CDR3 in amino acids: CASSQARGPNLHEQYF. The CDR3 coding sequence is TGCGCCAGCAGCCAAGCCCGGGGCCCTAACCTGCACGAGCAGTACTTC.

The V call is TRBV27, the J call TRBJ1-2; possible D gene TRBD1, 5 bases. CDR3 length: 15 residues. Germline V CDR1 and CDR2: MNHEY, SMNVEV (reference sequence). Trimming took off 4 bases at V and 5 bases at J, with 17 bases between the two ends. The CDR3 coding sequence is TGTGCCAGCAGTTCCGGGACGGACGCGCAATATGGCTACACCTTC. Its protein product is CASSSGTDAQYGYTF.

The chain employs TRBV6-1 and TRBJ2-2; 7 positions agree with TRBD1. Trimming at V came to 8 bases and at J to 0 bases, leaving 9 bases not matched to a gene. The CDR3 is made up of 16 amino acids. Germline V lookup: CDR1 MNHNS, CDR2 SASEGT. CDR3 sequence reads: CASAYRGTANTGELFF. The CDR3 nucleotides read TGTGCCAGCGCTTACAGGGGAACCGCGAACACCGGGGAGCTGTTTTTT.

This chain links TRBV12-3 or TRBV12-4 with TRBJ2-2; D might be TRBD2 (5 bases). V dropped 6 bases and J dropped 5 bases, with 19 bases sitting between them. The CDR3 length is 16 residues. The CDR3 region is CASSPTDLPRTGELFF. DNA of the CDR3: TGTGCCAGCAGCCCTACGGACTTACCGCGGACCGGGGAGCTGTTTTTT.

This clonotype was found a few times. The chain has TRBV18 and TRBJ2-7, with D tentatively TRBD1 (5 bases). Germline V gene lookup returns CDR1 KGHSH and CDR2 LQKENI. The CDR3 consists of 14 residues. V lost 8 bases and J 0 bases, leaving 14 bases between the germline ends. The CDR3 nucleotides are TGTGCCAGCAGCTTCCGACAGAGCTCCTACGAGCAGTACTTC. As protein: CASSFRQSSYEQYF.

The chain recombines TRBV12-3 or TRBV12-4 with TRBJ2-1; no clear D gene. With 6 bases removed from V and 2 bases from J, the gap between germline ends came to 11 bases. The CDR3 has 14 residues. Here the CDR3 DNA reads TGTGCCAGCAGCCCGACCCGGCCCTACAATGAGCAGTTCTTC. This sequence encodes CASSPTRPYNEQFF.

V gene TRBV7-2 combines with J gene TRBJ2-1; TRBD1 agrees at 8 bases. V shed 1 base and J 4 bases; nucleotides not matched to a gene: 3. CDR3 length equals 15 residues. Looked up from germline, CDR1 is SGHTA and CDR2 is FQGNSA. CDR3 in DNA: TGTGCCAGCAGCTTAGTAGGGACAGGATACAATGAGCAGTTCTTC. It is translated as CASSLVGTGYNEQFF.

The chain couples TRBV5-1 to TRBJ2-7; maybe TRBD2 (6 bases). This CDR3 spans 14 amino acids. Germline CDR1 reads SGHRS; CDR2 reads YFSETQ. V lost 3 bases to trimming and J lost 6 bases, with 16 bases between them. CDR3 DNA: TGCGCCAGCAGCTCACAACATAGGGGAGGCGAGCAGTACTTC. Its translation: CASSSQHRGGEQYF.

The gene calls are TRBV5-1 and TRBJ1-1; D is uncertain. Per germline, CDR1 SGHRS and CDR2 YFSETQ. The germline V and J ends were trimmed by 0 bases and 0 bases, with 12 bases remaining between them. The CDR3 runs to 16 residues. This CDR3 reads CASSLGIGLMNTEAFF. The CDR3 bases are TGCGCCAGCAGCTTGGGTATTGGGTTAATGAACACTGAAGCTTTCTTT. The full variable domain, completed using reference TRBV5-1 and TRBJ1-1, is KAGVTQTPRYLIKTRGQQVTLSCSPISGHRSVSWYQQTPGQGLQFLFEYFSETQRNKGNFPGRFSGRQFSNSRSEMNVSTLELGDSALYLCASSLGIGLMNTEAFFGQGTRLTVV.

This clonotype came up a few times. The V and J genes are TRBV20-1 and TRBJ2-7; 7 positions agree with TRBD2. The CDR3 is 13 amino acids. Germline CDR1 and CDR2: DFQATT and SNEGSKA (reference sequence). With V trimmed by 5 bases and J by 0 bases, 4 bases remained unmatched. The CDR3 DNA reads as TGCAGTGCTGGGAGGGACTACTCCTACGAGCAGTACTTC. It translates to CSAGRDYSYEQYF.

This clonotype has just a few counts. This rearrangement joins TRBV11-2 to TRBJ2-1; the D is unclear. Germline loops: CDR1 SGHAT, CDR2 FQNNGV. The CDR3 runs 15 residues. V lost 1 base and J lost 6, with 13 bases in between. CDR3 amino acids: CASSLVANNLNEQFF. CDR3 sequence (DNA): TGTGCCAGCAGCTTAGTCGCAAATAACCTCAATGAGCAGTTCTTC.